These 29 T cell receptor beta chains were all obtained from the same sample, sequenced in a study of blood T cell repertoires in COVID-19. TCRdb keeps only in-frame clones here, not all; method: immunoSEQ multiplex PCR. The repertoire holds approximately 210,000 clones, with about 90% as singletons. Specimen: PBMCs or T cells enriched from blood (not recorded which). The receptor set was obtained from a woman between 45 and 60 years old with acute COVID-19.

The chain combines TRBV18 with TRBJ1-1; no reliable D call. CDR1 is KGHSH, CDR2 LQKENI, per germline. This CDR3 has 15 amino acids. Trimming stripped 0 bases from V and 3 bases from J, with 11 bases between. The CDR3 loop is CASSPPNSQDTEAFF. In nucleotides, the CDR3 is TGTGCCAGCTCACCACCGAACTCCCAGGACACTGAAGCTTTCTTT.

The rearrangement uses TRBV7-9 and TRBJ2-1; perhaps TRBD2 as D (6 bases). This CDR3 region has 16 residues. V shed 5 bases and J shed 1 base, with 15 bases lying between them. Germline CDR1 is SEHNR and CDR2 is FQNEAQ (reference sequence). The CDR3 DNA follows: TGTGCCAGCAGCAATTCTGAAAGCGGGTCCTACAATGAGCAGTTCTTC. As protein: CASSNSESGSYNEQFF. The full variable domain, with the rest looked up from reference TRBV7-9 and TRBJ2-1, is DTGVSQNPRHKITKRGQNVTFRCDPISEHNRLYWYRQTLGQGPEFLTYFQNEAQLEKSRLLSDRFSAERPKGSFSTLEIQRTEQGDSAMYLCASSNSESGSYNEQFFGPGTRLTVL.

The J gene is TRBJ2-1, the V gene TRBV7-9; the match to TRBD2 covers 8 bases. Germline-derived CDR1 and CDR2 are SEHNR and FQNEAQ (reference sequence). The CDR3 length is 14 residues. J lost 6 bases, V lost 8 bases, and 9 bases had no gene match. The chain's CDR3 is CASRPSGGINEQFF. Here the CDR3 DNA reads TGTGCCAGCCGGCCTTCGGGAGGGATCAATGAGCAGTTCTTC.

The J gene is TRBJ2-7, the V gene TRBV30; no clear D. The CDR3 covers 13 residues. Trimming removed 5 bases from V and 1 base from J, with 12 bases in between. Germline V gene sequence: CDR1 GTSNPN, CDR2 SVGIG (reference sequence). CDR3 in DNA: TGTGCCTGGGGCCGTCTTCCTTCCTACGAGCAGTACTTC. Translated: CAWGRLPSYEQYF.

The chain couples TRBV4-2 to TRBJ2-1; 9 bases align to TRBD2. Germline V gene sequence: CDR1 LGHNA, CDR2 YNFKEQ. This CDR3 spans 15 amino acids. V lost 4 bases, J lost 6 bases, and 7 bases stayed unmatched. The CDR3 bases are TGTGCCAGCAGCCGGGTGGCGGGAGGGCCCAATGAGCAGTTCTTC. This gives the protein CASSRVAGGPNEQFF.

The rearrangement links TRBV25-1 to TRBJ2-2; 16 bases map to TRBD2. The CDR3 is 18 amino acids. Germline assignment: CDR1 MGHDK and CDR2 SYGVNS. V lost 4 bases and J lost 6; bases outside the gene matches: 8. DNA for the CDR3: TGTGCCAGCAGTGGCGAAACCGGGACTAGCGGGAGGGCCGGGGAGCTGTTTTTT. It is translated as CASSGETGTSGRAGELFF.

This sequence joins TRBV6-5 and TRBJ2-6; D is unclear. The CDR3 loop spans 12 amino acids. Per germline, CDR1 MNHEY and CDR2 SVGAGI. Trimming shortened V by 4 bases and J by 4 bases, and 2 bases separated the two germline ends. In DNA form, the CDR3 reads TGTGCCAGCAGTTCAGGGGCCAACGTCCTGACTTTC. This encodes CASSSGANVLTF.

This chain joins TRBV9 and TRBJ2-3; 8 bases agree with TRBD2. This CDR3 has 15 residues. Germline values: CDR1 SGDLS, CDR2 YYNGEE. After removal of 3 bases from V and 0 bases from J, the junction contained 3 bases not matched to a gene. The CDR3 reads CASSASGRSTDTQYF. The CDR3 bases are TGTGCCAGCAGCGCGAGCGGGAGAAGCACAGATACGCAGTATTTT.

This clone has just one count. V is TRBV9 and J is TRBJ2-7; 7 positions agree with TRBD2. V dropped 0 bases and J dropped 3; count of bases not matched to a gene: 0. Germline loops: CDR1 SGDLS, CDR2 YYNGEE. The CDR3 totals 13 residues. The CDR3 sequence: CASSVGEGYEQYF. In nucleotides, the CDR3 is TGTGCCAGCAGCGTAGGGGAGGGCTACGAGCAGTACTTC.

The chain carries TRBV12-3 or TRBV12-4 and TRBJ2-7; TRBD1 matches at 7 bases. The CDR3 is 13 residues long. The J segment lost 4 bases and the V segment lost 6 bases, leaving 6 bases of the junction unmatched. The CDR3 region is CASSRDSMYEQYF. CDR3 DNA: TGTGCCAGCAGCCGGGACAGTATGTACGAGCAGTACTTC.

The chain combines TRBV27 with TRBJ2-7; 10 bases are a match to TRBD2. Germline lookup yields CDR1 MNHEY and CDR2 SMNVEV (reference sequence). J gave up 6 bases and V 7 bases, and 15 bases lay outside the gene matches. This CDR3 spans 16 amino acids. CDR3 residues: CASTITGGLAFGEQYF. The CDR3 DNA is TGTGCCAGCACTATTACGGGGGGACTAGCGTTTGGCGAGCAGTACTTC.

The rearrangement uses TRBV5-4 and TRBJ1-4; maybe TRBD1 (6 bases). V was shortened by 4 bases and J by 3 bases, with 10 bases between the two germline ends. From germline, CDR1 is SGHNT and CDR2 YYREEE (reference sequence). The CDR3 runs 14 residues. CDR3 coding DNA: TGTGCCAGCAGCGCCGGACAGTCTAATGAAAAACTGTTTTTT. Its translation is CASSAGQSNEKLFF.

This clone was counted only a few times. V usage is TRBV2 and J usage is TRBJ1-2; tentatively, D is TRBD1 (5 bases). Trimming took 11 bases from V and 0 from J, leaving 16 bases between them. Looked up from germline, CDR1 is SNHLY and CDR2 is FYNNEI. The CDR3 sequence is 14 residues long. The CDR3 reads CAGAEWATNYGYTF. CDR3 DNA: TGTGCCGGGGCCGAGTGGGCCACTAACTATGGCTACACCTTC.

This clone was recorded a few times. This chain joins TRBV28 and TRBJ1-1; D gene uncertain. Trimming cost V 2 bases and J 1 base, with 11 bases left between them. The CDR3 runs 15 residues. The V gene's germline CDR1 is MDHEN and CDR2 SYDVKM. Here the CDR3 DNA reads TGTGCCAGCAGTTTAGTCTACAGAAGGAACACTGAAGCTTTCTTT. Residues: CASSLVYRRNTEAFF.

The rearrangement joins TRBV28 to TRBJ2-7; 8 positions match TRBD1. The ends lost 6 bases at V and 11 bases at J; junction bases unmatched: 12. Germline V gene lookup returns CDR1 MDHEN and CDR2 SYDVKM. This CDR3 region has 13 residues. CDR3 in amino acids: CASSPGQASMEYF. Here the CDR3 DNA reads TGTGCCAGCAGCCCGGGACAGGCAAGCATGGAGTACTTC.

The chain is built from TRBV7-3 and TRBJ1-2, with no clear D. Trimming shortened V by 5 bases and J by 0 bases, and 19 bases separated the two germline ends. CDR1 and CDR2 from the germline V gene are SGHTA and FQGTGA. This CDR3 has 17 amino acids. CDR3 region: CASSPILQGGPNYGYTF. For the CDR3, the DNA is TGTGCCAGCAGCCCTATTTTACAAGGTGGGCCTAACTATGGCTACACCTTC.

The V gene is TRBV5-4, the J gene TRBJ1-2, with D maybe TRBD1 (5 bases). The CDR3 loop spans 14 amino acids. Trimming cost V 0 bases and J 2 bases, with 8 bases left between them. Germline-derived CDR1 and CDR2 are SGHNT and YYREEE (reference sequence). In nucleotides, the CDR3 is TGTGCCAGCAGCTTGGCCGGGGGGAACTATGGCTACACCTTC. Translated, it gives CASSLAGGNYGYTF.

This rearrangement joins TRBV29-1 to TRBJ2-5; D is uncertain. Germline loops: CDR1 SQVTM, CDR2 ANQGSEA. Trimming pared 4 bases from V and 5 bases from J, leaving 8 bases between. This CDR3 is 11 amino acids long. CDR3 DNA: TGCAGCGTTGGACTGAGGGAGACCCAGTACTTC. Its translation is CSVGLRETQYF.

This chain uses TRBV7-2 with TRBJ1-3; the match to TRBD1 covers 8 bases. Looked up from germline, CDR1 is SGHTA and CDR2 is FQGNSA. The CDR3 extends over 13 amino acids. Trimming at V came to 4 bases and at J to 4 bases, leaving 0 bases not matched to a gene. CDR3 DNA: TGTGCCAGCAGCTCAGGGGGCGGAAACACCATATATTTT. Protein product: CASSSGGGNTIYF.

The genes are TRBV11-2 and TRBJ2-7; a possible D gene is TRBD1 (6 bases). The CDR3 spans 14 residues. Germline V gene lookup returns CDR1 SGHAT and CDR2 FQNNGV. The ends were cut back, 4 bases at V and 2 bases at J, with 12 bases in the middle. The CDR3 loop reads CASSSPGVPYEQYF. The CDR3 nucleotides are TGTGCCAGCAGCTCGCCAGGGGTTCCCTACGAGCAGTACTTC.

This chain uses TRBV2 with TRBJ1-1; 9 nucleotides align to TRBD1. J gave up 5 bases and V 6 bases, and 10 bases lay outside the gene matches. There are 15 residues in the CDR3. CDR1 is SNHLY and CDR2 is FYNNEI in the germline V gene. The CDR3 coding sequence is TGTGCCAGCAGACCCACGACAGGGGGAAGTACTGAAGCTTTCTTT. It yields the protein CASRPTTGGSTEAFF.

This rearrangement joins TRBV18 to TRBJ2-2; D is undetermined. Deletions cut 3 bases from V and 3 bases from J, with 8 bases between. The CDR3 extends over 14 amino acids. The germline V gene has CDR1 KGHSH and CDR2 LQKENI. This CDR3 reads CASSPIVDTGELFF. The CDR3 coding sequence is TGTGCCAGCTCACCCATAGTTGACACCGGGGAGCTGTTTTTT.

The V and J genes are TRBV2 and TRBJ1-5; no definite D call. Per the germline V gene, CDR1 is SNHLY and CDR2 is FYNNEI. Trimming stripped 7 bases from V and 2 bases from J, with 9 bases between. The CDR3 consists of 13 residues. The CDR3: CASKRGGNQPQHF. CDR3 bases: TGTGCCAGCAAACGGGGAGGCAATCAGCCCCAGCATTTT.

J is TRBJ2-1 and V is TRBV19, with 8 nucleotides matching TRBD2. From germline, CDR1 is LNHDA and CDR2 SQIVND (reference sequence). V dropped 6 bases and J dropped 3; count of bases not matched to a gene: 16. CDR3 length: 18 amino acids. The CDR3: CASSRAGRASGRYNEQFF. The CDR3 coding sequence is TGTGCCAGTAGCCGGGCTGGGCGGGCTAGCGGGCGCTACAATGAGCAGTTCTTC. The full variable domain, in which reference TRBV19 and TRBJ2-1 provide the parts outside the CDR3, is DGGITQSPKYLFRKEGQNVTLSCEQNLNHDAMYWYRQDPGQGLRLIYYSQIVNDFQKGDIAEGYSVSREKKESFPLTVTSAQKNPTAFYLCASSRAGRASGRYNEQFFGPGTRLTVL.

V gene TRBV4-2 combines with J gene TRBJ2-5, with 14 bases lining up with TRBD2. The germline V gene encodes CDR1 LGHNA and CDR2 YNFKEQ. The CDR3 is 17 residues long. V shed 0 bases, J shed 4 bases, and the junction held 4 bases outside the gene matches. This CDR3 reads CASSQDLGTSGRETQYF. In DNA, the CDR3 is TGTGCCAGCAGCCAAGACCTCGGGACTAGCGGGAGAGAGACCCAGTACTTC.

CDR3 coding DNA: TGCGCCAGCAGCCAAGGTAGGGCCCTGGACAGGCGAAGTGACATTCAGTACTTC. Residues: CASSQGRALDRRSDIQYF. The V and J genes are TRBV4-1 and TRBJ2-4, with 7 bases matching TRBD1. The CDR3 length is 18 residues. V lost 1 base and J lost 8; bases outside the gene matches: 17. The germline CDR1 and CDR2 sequences are MGHRA and YSYEKL.

The V call is TRBV18, the J call TRBJ2-1; TRBD1 matches 7 bases. CDR3 length: 13 amino acids. CDR1 is KGHSH and CDR2 is LQKENI in the germline V gene. The J segment lost 7 bases and the V segment lost 6 bases, leaving 6 bases of the junction unmatched. The DNA of the CDR3 is TGTGCCAGCTCCCCGGGACAGCGGAATGAGCAGTTCTTC. It codes for CASSPGQRNEQFF.

The chain joins TRBV5-1 to TRBJ2-7; a weak D match, TRBD2 (6 bases). Trimming cost V 4 bases and J 2 bases, with 16 bases left between them. This CDR3 contains 15 residues. CDR1 SGHRS and CDR2 YFSETQ come from the germline V gene. CDR3: CASSPRGSATYEQYF. CDR3 nucleotide sequence: TGCGCCAGCAGCCCGCGGGGTTCTGCAACCTACGAGCAGTACTTC.

V gene TRBV11-2 combines with J gene TRBJ1-3, with D tentatively TRBD1 (5 bases). V shed 1 base and J shed 0 bases, with 16 bases lying between them. From germline, CDR1 is SGHAT and CDR2 FQNNGV. The CDR3 extends over 18 amino acids. The CDR3 region has the DNA TGTGCCAGCAGCTTAGGGGGCAAGATGTTCTACTCTGGAAACACCATATATTTT. It encodes CASSLGGKMFYSGNTIYF. The full variable domain, in which reference TRBV11-2 and TRBJ1-3 provide the parts outside the CDR3, is EAGVAQSPRYKIIEKRQSVAFWCNPISGHATLYWYQQILGQGPKLLIQFQNNGVVDDSQLPKDRFSAERLKGVDSTLKIQPAKLEDSAVYLCASSLGGKMFYSGNTIYFGEGSWLTVV.